This TCR beta chain was recovered during a study of response to subunit inactivated influenza vaccine. Germline CDR1 SEHNR, CDR2 FQNEAQ (reference sequence). V lost 1 base, J lost 5 bases, and 11 bases lay in between. The CDR3 sequence is 14 residues long. Findings and limits, study-wide: The study's authors posited that every seasonal influenza vaccination enlists few new T cells.

TCRdb redid the calling of the RT-PCR reads with MiXCR, one entry per CDR3 protein. In the table there are 490,000 or so distinct CDR3 sequences, about 7.6% of which are singletons. In its sample, this clonotype was seen a few times. The target antigen is unknown. The chain is built from TRBV7-9 and TRBJ2-5, with D hard to call. The input for sequencing was PBMCs from blood, taken roughly 24 months after vaccination. This clonotype originated in a man aged 45 to 75 who received an inactivated influenza vaccine. The CDR3 DNA reads as TGTGCCAGCAGCTTAGTTGTAACACCGGAGACCCAGTACTTC. Amino acids: CASSLVVTPETQYF.